This T cell receptor beta chain was recovered during a study of T cell clones after liver transplantation. Study-level information: Post-transplant blood was tracked for graft-donor-reactive T cell clones identified in a pre-transplant mixed lymphocyte reaction.

Remarks on this clone: Its antigen is not known.

Alloreactive TCRbeta sequences came from sequencing proliferating CFSE-low cells in the MLR. Clones were sequenced by immunoSEQ multiplex PCR, and TCRdb holds only the in-frame ones, with some missing. The sample has over 1,000 clones, 45% to 55% seen once. The sequenced sample consisted of CD4+ T cells from cultured PBMCs. The TCR originated in a human patient who received a liver transplant. Some T cells may be graft donor cells.

CDR3 bases: TGTGCCAGCAAAGGCAGTGCAACTAATGAAAAACTGTTTTTT. Protein product: CASKGSATNEKLFF. The V call is TRBV28, the J call TRBJ1-4; no firm D call. Germline V lookup: CDR1 MDHEN, CDR2 SYDVKM. The CDR3 totals 14 residues. Trimming removed 7 bases from V and 0 bases from J, with 9 bases in between.